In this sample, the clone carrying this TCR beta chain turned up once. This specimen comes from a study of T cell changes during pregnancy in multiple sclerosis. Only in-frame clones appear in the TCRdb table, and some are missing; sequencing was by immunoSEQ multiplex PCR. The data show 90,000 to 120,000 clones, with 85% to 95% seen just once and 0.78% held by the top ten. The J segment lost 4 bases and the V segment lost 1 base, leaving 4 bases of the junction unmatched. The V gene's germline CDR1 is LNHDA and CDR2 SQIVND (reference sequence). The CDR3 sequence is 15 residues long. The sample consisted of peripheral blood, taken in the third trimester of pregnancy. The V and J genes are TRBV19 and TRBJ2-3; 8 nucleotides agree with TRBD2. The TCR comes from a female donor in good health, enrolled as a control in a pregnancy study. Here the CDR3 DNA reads TGTGCCAGTAGTATAGTAACGGGGGGGCCAGATACGCAGTATTTT. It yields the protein CASSIVTGGPDTQYF. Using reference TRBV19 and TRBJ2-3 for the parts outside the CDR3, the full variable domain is DGGITQSPKYLFRKEGQNVTLSCEQNLNHDAMYWYRQDPGQGLRLIYYSQIVNDFQKGDIAEGYSVSREKKESFPLTVTSAQKNPTAFYLCASSIVTGGPDTQYFGPGTRLTVL.